This TCR beta chain was sequenced in a study of blood T cell repertoires in COVID-19. The overall study: Some COVID-19 samples were acute and others convalescent; all came from the United States, Italy and Spain. PBMCs, B-cell-depleted T cells, or T cells were the source of the cDNA or gDNA that made up the material.

CDR3 length: 12 amino acids. Germline lookup yields CDR1 SQVTM and CDR2 ANQGSEA. While infection was still active, Seattle patients were enrolled and then followed longitudinally. In the original processing: For nucleated cells, counts were estimated from reference gene primer amplification. Profiling relied on immunoSEQ multiplex PCR, and the TCRdb table lists in-frame clones only, not all of them. D and trimming come from the DNA, and the V and J calls and clone size come from that table. Of some 70,000 clones listed, over 75% are singletons. The clonotype comes from a woman aged 55-69 years with COVID-19, enrolled during active disease. Sequenced: peripheral blood. The chain recombines TRBV29-1 with TRBJ1-2; possible D gene TRBD1, 5 bases. The CDR3 here is CTIGGGNYGYTF. The CDR3 region has the DNA TGCACCATCGGGGGGGGTAACTATGGCTACACCTTC.